This entry lists 25 T cell receptor beta chains sequenced from one sample in a study of cytotoxic CD8 clonotypes in ibrutinib-treated CLL. Clones were read by immunoSEQ multiplex PCR, and TCRdb kept only the in-frame ones, dropping some. The data show 15,000 to 20,000 clones, 65% to 70% seen once. Source: PBMCs, taken before ibrutinib treatment. The receptors originated from a human donor with chronic lymphocytic leukemia.

The rearrangement links TRBV7-2 to TRBJ1-1; D not resolved. This CDR3 spans 13 amino acids. The germline gives CDR1 SGHTA, CDR2 FQGNSA. V was pared by 8 bases and J by 3 bases, with 13 bases between. This CDR3 reads CASQARRDTEAFF. The CDR3, as DNA: TGTGCCAGCCAGGCCCGTCGGGACACTGAAGCTTTCTTT.

The chain combines TRBV4-1 with TRBJ2-7; D gene unclear. CDR1 and CDR2 (germline): MGHRA, YSYEKL. The ends were cut back, 4 bases at V and 3 bases at J, with 16 bases in the middle. This CDR3 is built from 15 residues. The CDR3 nucleotides read TGCGCCAGCAGCCCCACCCACGGCCAGTTCTACGAGCAGTACTTC. It specifies CASSPTHGQFYEQYF.

This clone was picked up one time. The V call is TRBV10-2, the J call TRBJ2-5; TRBD2 agrees at 7 bases. Germline V gene data show CDR1 as WSHSY and CDR2 as SAAADI. This CDR3 has 14 residues. The trim removed 1 base at V and 4 bases at J, leaving 3 bases unmatched. The CDR3 loop is CASSEWGGRETQYF. The CDR3, as DNA: TGCGCCAGCAGTGAGTGGGGGGGGAGAGAGACCCAGTACTTC.

This chain connects TRBV7-9 to TRBJ2-1, with D possibly TRBD2 on 6 matching bases. Germline loops: CDR1 SEHNR, CDR2 FQNEAQ (reference sequence). This CDR3 is built from 14 residues. Deletions cut 5 bases from V and 0 bases from J, with 8 bases between. The CDR3 reads CASSVGSSYNEQFF. In DNA form, the CDR3 reads TGTGCCAGCAGCGTCGGGAGCTCCTACAATGAGCAGTTCTTC.

The chain carries TRBV28 and TRBJ2-1, with D perhaps matching TRBD1 (6 bases). This CDR3 has 19 residues. Trimming stripped 5 bases from V and 0 bases from J, with 23 bases between. Germline lookup yields CDR1 MDHEN and CDR2 SYDVKM. The CDR3 bases are TGTGCCAGCAGTAGAGGGGGTAGGGCACGAGGTAGCTCCTACAATGAGCAGTTCTTC. It is translated as CASSRGGRARGSSYNEQFF.

In DNA form, the CDR3 reads TGTGCCATCAGTGACTCCGGGACAGGTAATCAGCCCCAGCATTTT. This encodes CAISDSGTGNQPQHF. This rearrangement joins TRBV10-3 to TRBJ1-5, with 8 nucleotides matching TRBD1. The length of the CDR3 is 15 residues. The germline CDR1 and CDR2 sequences are ENHRY and SYGVKD. With V trimmed by 3 bases and J by 4 bases, 5 bases remained unmatched.

The chain is built from TRBV6-6 and TRBJ2-7; either TRBD1 or TRBD2 may supply D (6 bases each). This CDR3 region has 15 residues. Trimming pared 3 bases from V and 3 bases from J, leaving 15 bases between. Germline values: CDR1 MNHNY, CDR2 SVGAGI (reference sequence). The CDR3 reads CASSYEGGAFYEQYF. The CDR3 coding sequence is TGTGCCAGCAGTTATGAGGGGGGCGCCTTCTACGAGCAGTACTTC.

The J gene is TRBJ2-2, the V gene TRBV11-1, with a possible D match to TRBD1 (6 bases). CDR3 length: 12 residues. The V gene's germline CDR1 is SGHAT and CDR2 FQDESV (reference sequence). The V gene lost 1 base and the J gene lost 13 bases, with 10 bases spanning the gap. CDR3 in amino acids: CASSLDRVGLFF. The CDR3 DNA reads TGTGCCAGCAGCTTAGACAGGGTTGGGCTGTTTTTT. Full variable domain (remainder filled in from reference TRBV11-1 and TRBJ2-2): EAEVAQSPRYKITEKSQAVAFWCDPISGHATLYWYRQILGQGPELLVQFQDESVVDDSQLPKDRFSAERLKGVDSTLKIQPAELGDSAMYLCASSLDRVGLFFGEGSRLTVL.

V and J are TRBV2 and TRBJ2-1; 7 bases agree with TRBD1. J was trimmed by 1 base and V by 7 bases; bases with no gene match: 10. The CDR3 runs to 16 residues. The germline V gene has CDR1 SNHLY and CDR2 FYNNEI. CDR3 region: CASISPDRLSYNEQFF. The DNA of the CDR3 is TGTGCCAGCATTTCCCCGGACAGGTTATCCTACAATGAGCAGTTCTTC. Full variable domain (remainder filled in from reference TRBV2 and TRBJ2-1): EPEVTQTPSHQVTQMGQEVILRCVPISNHLYFYWYRQILGQKVEFLVSFYNNEISEKSEIFDDQFSVERPDGSNFTLKIRSTKLEDSAMYFCASISPDRLSYNEQFFGPGTRLTVL.

The V and J genes are TRBV28 and TRBJ1-4; TRBD1 matches 7 bases. CDR1 and CDR2 (germline): MDHEN, SYDVKM. This CDR3 region has 16 residues. The trim removed 3 bases at V and 0 bases at J, leaving 4 bases unmatched. The CDR3, as DNA: TGTGCCAGCAGTTTGGGGACAGCCGCAACTAATGAAAAACTGTTTTTT. Translation gives CASSLGTAATNEKLFF.

The chain couples TRBV11-2 to TRBJ2-5; no definite D call. CDR3 length: 13 residues. Germline CDR1 reads SGHAT; CDR2 reads FQNNGV. V was pared by 3 bases and J by 1 base, with 6 bases between. CDR3 protein: CASSFSTQETQYF. The CDR3 DNA follows: TGTGCCAGCAGCTTCTCGACCCAAGAGACCCAGTACTTC.

V and J are TRBV6-1 and TRBJ2-7, with 7 bases identical to TRBD1. The CDR3 loop spans 13 amino acids. Germline CDR1 is MNHNS and CDR2 is SASEGT. V lost 6 bases and J lost 7; bases outside the gene matches: 9. This CDR3 reads CASRGQLGGEQYF. CDR3 sequence (DNA): TGTGCCAGCAGGGGACAGCTAGGTGGGGAGCAGTACTTC.

The chain combines TRBV14 with TRBJ2-3; TRBD1 matches 9 bases. Germline lookup yields CDR1 SGHDN and CDR2 FVKESK. The trim removed 2 bases at V and 4 bases at J, leaving 4 bases unmatched. The CDR3 spans 15 residues. The CDR3 is CASSQWGQGPDTQYF. DNA for the CDR3: TGTGCCAGCAGCCAATGGGGACAGGGACCAGATACGCAGTATTTT.

The CDR3 DNA follows: TGTGCCAGCAGCGCGAGTGGACGACAGCCCCAGCATTTT. Protein sequence: CASSASGRQPQHF. V usage is TRBV5-8 and J usage is TRBJ1-5; D unresolved. The length of the CDR3 is 13 residues. The V end was cut by 4 bases, the J end by 7 bases, with 12 bases between. In germline, CDR1 is SGHTS, CDR2 YDEGEE.

The rearrangement links TRBV7-8 to TRBJ2-7; D remains ambiguous. Germline V CDR1 and CDR2: SGHVS, FQNEAQ. The CDR3 loop spans 14 amino acids. Deletions cut 5 bases from V and 0 bases from J, with 11 bases between. CDR3 region: CASSPDLSSYEQYF. CDR3 sequence (DNA): TGTGCCAGCAGCCCGGACCTTAGCTCCTACGAGCAGTACTTC.

This clone was seen only once. The rearrangement uses TRBV29-1 and TRBJ1-2; D is possibly TRBD1 (5 bases). The CDR3 is 14 amino acids. In germline, CDR1 is SQVTM, CDR2 ANQGSEA. Trimming pared 4 bases from V and 3 bases from J, leaving 15 bases between. The CDR3 loop reads CSVGDLRRDYGYTF. In DNA, the CDR3 is TGCAGCGTTGGGGACCTTCGGCGGGACTATGGCTACACCTTC.

This chain links TRBV6-1 with TRBJ1-5, with a tentative D call TRBD1 (5 bases). This CDR3 has 17 amino acids. CDR1 is MNHNS, CDR2 SASEGT, per germline. Trimming removed 2 bases at V and 1 base at J, with 15 bases between. The chain's CDR3 is CASSEKGLTTSNQPQHF. As DNA, the CDR3 is TGTGCCAGCAGTGAAAAGGGGCTGACCACCAGCAATCAGCCCCAGCATTTT.

The rearrangement uses TRBV30 and TRBJ1-5, with TRBD1 matching 9 bases. Germline assignment: CDR1 GTSNPN and CDR2 SVGIG (reference sequence). The CDR3 is 15 amino acids. V shed 5 bases, J shed 3 bases, and the junction held 8 bases outside the gene matches. Here the CDR3 DNA reads TGTGCCTGGCGTACAGGGGGCTTCCTCAATCAGCCCCAGCATTTT. Protein sequence: CAWRTGGFLNQPQHF.

V usage is TRBV15 and J usage is TRBJ1-5; D unresolved. V lost 3 bases, J lost 3 bases, and 9 bases lay in between. This CDR3 contains 14 residues. CDR1 is LNHNV, CDR2 YYDKDF, per germline (reference sequence). The CDR3: CATSRMGNNQPQHF. DNA for the CDR3: TGTGCCACCAGCAGGATGGGTAACAATCAGCCCCAGCATTTT.

This sequence joins TRBV4-2 and TRBJ2-7; D unresolved. This CDR3 spans 11 amino acids. With 5 bases removed from V and 5 bases from J, the gap between germline ends came to 7 bases. Germline loops: CDR1 LGHNA, CDR2 YNFKEQ. CDR3 protein: CASSSLHEQYF. The CDR3, as DNA: TGTGCCAGCAGCTCCTTACACGAGCAGTACTTC.

This sequence joins TRBV7-9 and TRBJ1-1; D remains unclear. The ends were cut back, 1 base at V and 0 bases at J, with 9 bases in the middle. The CDR3 is 15 amino acids. The V gene's germline CDR1 is SEHNR and CDR2 FQNEAQ (reference sequence). This CDR3 is CASSLEVKMNTEAFF. The CDR3 nucleotides read TGTGCCAGCAGCTTAGAGGTGAAGATGAACACTGAAGCTTTCTTT.

This clone was seen a handful of times. This chain connects TRBV10-3 to TRBJ2-7; tentatively, D is TRBD1 or TRBD2 (6 bases each). Trimming removed 7 bases at V and 5 bases at J, with 24 bases between. Germline CDR1 and CDR2: ENHRY and SYGVKD. The CDR3 extends over 16 amino acids. The CDR3 sequence is CAITPGQGTFLNEQYF. Here the CDR3 DNA reads TGTGCCATCACCCCCGGGCAGGGGACTTTCCTTAACGAGCAGTACTTC.

This clone was found a few times. The gene calls are TRBV7-9 and TRBJ2-1, with TRBD1 matching over 9 bases. Germline lookup yields CDR1 SEHNR and CDR2 FQNEAQ (reference sequence). The trim removed 5 bases at V and 7 bases at J, leaving 12 bases unmatched. There are 16 residues in the CDR3. The CDR3 sequence is CASSHLAGQGKNEQFF. The CDR3 bases are TGTGCCAGCAGCCATCTCGCAGGACAGGGGAAAAATGAGCAGTTCTTC.

This clone was picked up a small number of times. The chain joins TRBV6-4 to TRBJ1-6; tentatively, D is TRBD1 (6 bases). Germline CDR1 is MRHNA and CDR2 is SNTAGT. V was shortened by 4 bases and J by 2 bases, with 9 bases between the two germline ends. This CDR3 has 15 residues. This chain's CDR3 is CASSGRDTYNSPLHF. The CDR3 DNA reads as TGTGCCAGCAGTGGCCGGGACACCTATAATTCACCCCTCCACTTT.

This clone was observed a few times. V usage is TRBV2 and J usage is TRBJ2-2; the match to TRBD2 covers 11 bases. The V gene's germline CDR1 is SNHLY and CDR2 FYNNEI. This CDR3 is 15 amino acids long. V trimming: 4 bases; J trimming: 5 bases; junction bases outside the gene matches: 3. CDR3 protein: CASSAIAGGTGELFF. CDR3 sequence (DNA): TGTGCCAGCAGTGCGATAGCGGGGGGGACCGGGGAGCTGTTTTTT.